What follows are 27 T cell receptor beta chains derived from one specimen sequenced in a study of T cell responses to AZD1222 COVID-19 vaccine. Generated by immunoSEQ multiplex PCR, the TCRdb table keeps only in-frame clones and is missing some. In the table there are 130,000 to 150,000 clones, around 92% of which are singletons. The sequencing here drew on peripheral blood, taken after recovery from COVID-19. The receptors come from an adult who had recovered from COVID-19.

The CDR3: CASSLEVGETDTQYF. CDR3 DNA sequence: TGCGCCAGCAGCTTGGAAGTCGGGGAAACAGATACGCAGTATTTT. The rearrangement joins TRBV5-1 to TRBJ2-3; TRBD2 might be the D (5 bases). Germline V gene data show CDR1 as SGHRS and CDR2 as YFSETQ. The CDR3 length is 15 residues. V dropped 0 bases and J dropped 3 bases, with 11 bases sitting between them.

As DNA, the CDR3 is TGTGCCAGCAGTTTAATGAGGGAGGACACTGAAGCTTTCTTT. Translation gives CASSLMREDTEAFF. The chain has TRBV28 and TRBJ1-1; D is undetermined. V was shortened by 2 bases and J by 3 bases, with 10 bases between the two germline ends. Germline CDR1 and CDR2: MDHEN and SYDVKM. The CDR3 extends over 14 amino acids.

The chain employs TRBV10-2 and TRBJ1-1; TRBD1 is a possible D gene (5 bases). The CDR3 runs 13 residues. The germline V and J ends were trimmed by 7 bases and 0 bases, with 9 bases remaining between them. Germline V gene data show CDR1 as WSHSY and CDR2 as SAAADI. DNA of the CDR3: TGCGCCAGCACCCAGGGTATGAACACTGAAGCTTTCTTT. Translated: CASTQGMNTEAFF.

J is TRBJ1-1 and V is TRBV7-9, with D unclear. CDR1 and CDR2 from the germline V gene are SEHNR and FQNEAQ (reference sequence). Trimming stripped 1 base from V and 7 bases from J, with 7 bases between. The CDR3 is 12 residues long. CDR3 loop: CASSLVGSEAFF. In DNA, the CDR3 is TGTGCCAGCAGCTTAGTAGGAAGTGAAGCTTTCTTT. Drawing the rest from reference TRBV7-9 and TRBJ1-1, the complete variable domain is DTGVSQNPRHKITKRGQNVTFRCDPISEHNRLYWYRQTLGQGPEFLTYFQNEAQLEKSRLLSDRFSAERPKGSFSTLEIQRTEQGDSAMYLCASSLVGSEAFFGQGTRLTVV.

The chain employs TRBV30 and TRBJ1-1; D unclear. Germline V CDR1 and CDR2: GTSNPN, SVGIG (reference sequence). This CDR3 region has 16 residues. The ends were cut back, 0 bases at V and 4 bases at J, with 18 bases in the middle. The CDR3 DNA reads TGTGCCTGGAGTGTACGAGCAGGTATAGGCAGCACTGAAGCTTTCTTT. Translation gives CAWSVRAGIGSTEAFF.

This clone has only a few counts. The gene calls are TRBV7-9 and TRBJ1-1; 11 bases match TRBD1. The CDR3 is 18 residues long. J lost 6 bases, V lost 5 bases, and 17 bases had no gene match. The germline V gene has CDR1 SEHNR and CDR2 FQNEAQ (reference sequence). CDR3 region: CASSIWDRGNYELAEAFF. CDR3 coding DNA: TGTGCCAGCAGCATCTGGGACAGGGGGAACTATGAACTAGCTGAAGCTTTCTTT. Drawing the rest from reference TRBV7-9 and TRBJ1-1, the complete variable domain is DTGVSQNPRHKITKRGQNVTFRCDPISEHNRLYWYRQTLGQGPEFLTYFQNEAQLEKSRLLSDRFSAERPKGSFSTLEIQRTEQGDSAMYLCASSIWDRGNYELAEAFFGQGTRLTVV.

This clone was picked up one time. CDR3 residues: CASSQGGQGAFSGELFF. DNA for the CDR3: TGTGCCAGCAGCCAAGGAGGACAGGGGGCGTTTTCCGGGGAGCTGTTTTTT. The chain recombines TRBV3-1 (or the pseudogene TRBV3-2) with TRBJ2-2; 11 bases are shared with TRBD1. There are 17 residues in the CDR3. The V segment lost 1 base and the J segment 6 bases; nucleotides outside the gene matches: 7. Germline V gene lookup returns CDR1 LGHDT and CDR2 YNNKEL (reference sequence).

This clone was found once. V gene TRBV5-4 combines with J gene TRBJ2-5; perhaps TRBD2 as D (6 bases). Deletions cut 4 bases from V and 4 bases from J, with 26 bases between. The CDR3 contains 18 residues. Germline V gives CDR1 SGHNT, CDR2 YYREEE (reference sequence). This CDR3 reads CASSKGATGSPGRETQYF. The DNA for the CDR3 is TGTGCCAGCAGCAAAGGAGCCACCGGGAGCCCGGGCCGAGAGACCCAGTACTTC. The variable domain in full, completed from reference TRBV5-4 and TRBJ2-5, reads ETGVTQSPTHLIKTRGQQVTLRCSSQSGHNTVSWYQQALGQGPQFIFQYYREEENGRGNFPPRFSGLQFPNYSSELNVNALELDDSALYLCASSKGATGSPGRETQYFGPGTRLLVL.

This chain uses TRBV7-8 with TRBJ2-7; D gene uncertain. Per germline, CDR1 SGHVS and CDR2 FQNEAQ. The CDR3 has 15 residues. The V and J ends lost 3 bases and 1 base respectively, with 13 bases between them. The DNA for the CDR3 is TGTGCCAGCAGCTTTAGGCGTTTTTTGTCCTACGAGCAGTACTTC. Protein product: CASSFRRFLSYEQYF. Full variable domain (rest looked up from reference TRBV7-8 and TRBJ2-7): GAGVSQSPRYKVAKRGQDVALRCDPISGHVSLFWYQQALGQGPEFLTYFQNEAQLDKSGLPSDRFFAERPEGSVSTLKIQRTQQEDSAVYLCASSFRRFLSYEQYFGPGTRLTVT.

By share, this clone counts as medium-sized. Within the sample, other DNA sequences also encode this same CDR3. The chain carries TRBV9 and TRBJ2-2; D gene ambiguous. This CDR3 has 12 residues. Between the trimmed V and J ends, which lost 1 base and 5 bases, there was a span of 3 bases. Per germline, CDR1 SGDLS and CDR2 YYNGEE. The CDR3 loop reads CASSVRTGELFF. For the CDR3, the DNA is TGTGCCAGCAGCGTACGAACCGGGGAGCTGTTTTTT.

The rearrangement links TRBV4-1 to TRBJ2-7; no definite D call. Germline CDR1 MGHRA, CDR2 YSYEKL. Trimming cost V 1 base and J 2 bases, with 9 bases left between them. The CDR3 is 14 amino acids. CDR3 protein: CASSQVIGPYEQYF. DNA for the CDR3: TGCGCCAGCAGCCAAGTTATTGGACCCTACGAGCAGTACTTC.

The chain carries TRBV19 and TRBJ2-1, with 7 bases matching TRBD2. V gave up 2 bases and J gave up 6 bases; unmatched junction bases: 10. Germline assignment: CDR1 LNHDA and CDR2 SQIVND (reference sequence). The CDR3 has 16 amino acids. The CDR3 nucleotides are TGTGCCAGTAGTATATTTGAGACGCGGGAGCGCAATGAGCAGTTCTTC. Translating gives CASSIFETRERNEQFF.

This clone was recorded only once. V and J are TRBV27 and TRBJ2-3; D perhaps matches TRBD2 (6 bases). V shed 6 bases and J shed 6 bases, with 10 bases lying between them. Germline CDR1 reads MNHEY; CDR2 reads SMNVEV (reference sequence). The CDR3 length is 12 residues. CDR3 coding DNA: TGTGCCAGCAGCCCTGGGGGGGATACGCAGTATTTT. Protein: CASSPGGDTQYF.

The chain recombines TRBV3-1 (or the pseudogene TRBV3-2) with TRBJ2-2, with D unresolved. This CDR3 is 13 amino acids long. Germline lookup yields CDR1 LGHDT and CDR2 YNNKEL (reference sequence). V lost 2 bases to trimming and J lost 7 bases, with 8 bases between them. CDR3 DNA sequence: TGTGCCAGCAGCCAACACAGAGACGGGGAGCTGTTTTTT. This encodes CASSQHRDGELFF.

This chain joins TRBV18 and TRBJ1-5, with D possibly matching TRBD1 (6 bases). Germline V CDR1 and CDR2: KGHSH, LQKENI. There are 17 residues in the CDR3. Trimming shortened V by 3 bases and J by 4 bases, and 19 bases separated the two germline ends. CDR3 protein: CASSPADPRGLNQPQHF. The CDR3 bases are TGTGCCAGCTCACCCGCCGACCCCAGGGGACTTAATCAGCCCCAGCATTTT.

The V call is TRBV3-1 (or the pseudogene TRBV3-2), the J call TRBJ1-2; 7 bases fit TRBD1. This CDR3 contains 14 residues. V lost 0 bases to trimming and J lost 8 bases; unmatched junction nucleotides: 6. Germline CDR1 reads LGHDT; CDR2 reads YNNKEL (reference sequence). The CDR3 bases are TGTGCCAGCAGCCAAGACGAGGGGGCGGGCGGCTACACCTTC. This translates into CASSQDEGAGGYTF.

This chain connects TRBV6-5 to TRBJ2-2, with a possible D match to TRBD2 (6 bases). Germline lookup yields CDR1 MNHEY and CDR2 SVGAGI. V lost 7 bases to trimming and J lost 2 bases, with 11 bases between them. The CDR3 spans 14 residues. CDR3 protein: CASIAGTNTGELFF. CDR3 DNA sequence: TGTGCCAGCATCGCCGGGACTAACACCGGGGAGCTGTTTTTT.

The V and J genes are TRBV24-1 and TRBJ1-1, with D hard to call. V lost 3 bases and J lost 3, with 4 bases in between. Germline V lookup: CDR1 KGHDR, CDR2 SFDVKD. The length of the CDR3 is 12 residues. This CDR3 reads CATSDPHTEAFF. CDR3 DNA: TGTGCCACCAGTGATCCCCACACTGAAGCTTTCTTT.

This sequence joins TRBV4-1 and TRBJ2-7, with 7 bases fitting TRBD2. V was pared by 2 bases and J by 0 bases, with 4 bases of the junction left unmatched. Germline-derived CDR1 and CDR2 are MGHRA and YSYEKL. The CDR3 extends over 15 amino acids. CDR3 nucleotide sequence: TGCGCCAGCAGCCAACCAACGGGGGGCTCCTACGAGCAGTACTTC. It yields the protein CASSQPTGGSYEQYF.

The CDR3 nucleotides are TGTGCCAGCAGCCTGGGGACAGGGGGATCCTCACCCCTCCACTTT. Amino acids: CASSLGTGGSSPLHF. The V gene is TRBV7-3, the J gene TRBJ1-6; the match to TRBD1 covers 11 bases. Trimming cost V 5 bases and J 10 bases; bases outside gene matches: 7. In germline, CDR1 is SGHTA, CDR2 FQGTGA. This CDR3 contains 15 residues.

J is TRBJ1-2 and V is TRBV24-1, with D perhaps matching TRBD1 (6 bases). The CDR3 runs to 13 residues. V was cut by 2 bases and J by 6 bases, with 9 bases left in between. Germline V lookup: CDR1 KGHDR, CDR2 SFDVKD. The CDR3 sequence is CATSDYREDGYTF. For the CDR3, the DNA is TGTGCCACCAGTGATTACAGGGAAGATGGCTACACCTTC.

Note on this clone: A read error is possible here, since a much larger clone lies one base away. The same CDR3 is also encoded by other DNA sequences in this sample. The J gene is TRBJ2-7, the V gene TRBV6-1; tentative D call: TRBD2 (6 bases). CDR1 and CDR2 from the germline V gene are MNHNS and SASEGT. The CDR3 is 15 amino acids. The CDR3 protein is CASSEAGTVPDEQYF. CDR3 bases: TGTGCCAGCAGTGAAGCAGGGACTGTGCCTGACGAGCAGTATTTC.

This chain joins TRBV10-3 and TRBJ2-7, with D tentatively TRBD1 or TRBD2 (5 bases each). Germline-derived CDR1 and CDR2 are ENHRY and SYGVKD. The CDR3 length is 17 residues. Trimming removed 4 bases from V and 0 bases from J, with 19 bases in between. This CDR3 is CAISVISGTSSSYEQYF. The CDR3 bases are TGTGCCATCAGTGTCATCTCCGGGACGTCAAGCTCCTACGAGCAGTACTTC.

The chain uses TRBV29-1 and TRBJ1-1, with 8 bases fitting TRBD1. V lost 5 bases and J lost 3; bases outside the gene matches: 8. The CDR3 covers 14 residues. Germline CDR1 and CDR2: SQVTM and ANQGSEA. CDR3 sequence (DNA): TGCAGCGTTCGTGCCCAGACAGGGGACACTGAAGCTTTCTTT. Residues: CSVRAQTGDTEAFF.

This chain links TRBV5-1 with TRBJ2-1; D is uncertain. This CDR3 is 15 amino acids long. Germline lookup yields CDR1 SGHRS and CDR2 YFSETQ. V was trimmed by 0 bases and J by 1 base, leaving 8 bases between them. In DNA form, the CDR3 reads TGCGCCAGCAGCTTGGCCTGGCAATCCTACAATGAGCAGTTCTTC. Encoded protein: CASSLAWQSYNEQFF.

The CDR3 bases are TGTGCCAGCAGTGAAGTGAGGCTACAAAACACTGAAGCTTTCTTT. Translating it yields CASSEVRLQNTEAFF. The chain couples TRBV2 to TRBJ1-1; D remains unclear. Germline V gene data show CDR1 as SNHLY and CDR2 as FYNNEI. Trimming cost V 1 base and J 2 bases, with 11 bases left between them. This CDR3 spans 15 amino acids.

The V and J genes are TRBV7-9 and TRBJ1-5, with unresolved D. V shed 4 bases and J shed 4 bases, with 11 bases lying between them. This CDR3 contains 14 residues. Per the germline V gene, CDR1 is SEHNR and CDR2 is FQNEAQ (reference sequence). DNA for the CDR3: TGTGCCAGCAGCTCCGCCCTGGGTAATCAGCCCCAGCATTTT. Its translation: CASSSALGNQPQHF. Variable domain in full (rest from reference TRBV7-9 and TRBJ1-5): DTGVSQNPRHKITKRGQNVTFRCDPISEHNRLYWYRQTLGQGPEFLTYFQNEAQLEKSRLLSDRFSAERPKGSFSTLEIQRTEQGDSAMYLCASSSALGNQPQHFGDGTRLSIL.